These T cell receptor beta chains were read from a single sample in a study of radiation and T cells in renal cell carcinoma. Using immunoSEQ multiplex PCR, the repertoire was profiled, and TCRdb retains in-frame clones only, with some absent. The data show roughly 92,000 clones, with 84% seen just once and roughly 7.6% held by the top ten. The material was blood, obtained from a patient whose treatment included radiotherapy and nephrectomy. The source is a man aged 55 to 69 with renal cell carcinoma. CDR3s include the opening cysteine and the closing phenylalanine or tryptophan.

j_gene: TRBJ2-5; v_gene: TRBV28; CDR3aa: CASSFNRGVETQYF
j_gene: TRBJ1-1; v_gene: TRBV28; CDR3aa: CAHRGRRDTEAFF
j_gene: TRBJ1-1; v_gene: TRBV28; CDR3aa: CASGPRDTEAFF
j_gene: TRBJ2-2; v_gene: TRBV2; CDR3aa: CASSERGTVTGELFF
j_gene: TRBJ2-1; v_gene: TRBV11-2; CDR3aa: CASRLHRGESYNEQFF
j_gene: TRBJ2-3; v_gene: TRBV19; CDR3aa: CASSISGSYTQYF
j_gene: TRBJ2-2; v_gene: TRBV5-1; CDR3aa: CASSLGSSGTGELFF
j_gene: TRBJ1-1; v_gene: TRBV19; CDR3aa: CASSIKGYTEAFF
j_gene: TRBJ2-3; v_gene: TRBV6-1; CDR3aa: CASSEGLAGGTDTQYF
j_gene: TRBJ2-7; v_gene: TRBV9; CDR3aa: CASSVVGQGARDEQYF
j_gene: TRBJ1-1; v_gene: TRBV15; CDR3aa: CATSRDGLEAFF
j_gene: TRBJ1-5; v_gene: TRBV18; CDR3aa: CASSPLSGANQPQHF
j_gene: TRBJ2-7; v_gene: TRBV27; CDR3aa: CASSPGTGPYEQYF
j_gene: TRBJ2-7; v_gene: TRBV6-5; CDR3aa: CASTPGSGVMYF
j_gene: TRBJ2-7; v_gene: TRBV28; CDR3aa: CASSDPGWTPYEQYF
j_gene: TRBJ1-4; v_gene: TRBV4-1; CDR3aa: CASRGGRATNEKLFF
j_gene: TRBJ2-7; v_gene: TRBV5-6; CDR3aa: CASATGILYEQYF
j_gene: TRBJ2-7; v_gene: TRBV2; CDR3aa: CASSTVFVSYEQYF
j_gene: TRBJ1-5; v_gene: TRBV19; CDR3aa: CASSMGQARQPQHF
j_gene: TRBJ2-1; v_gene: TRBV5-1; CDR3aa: CASSSSSGRAELFF
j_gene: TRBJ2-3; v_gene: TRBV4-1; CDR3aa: CASSRKDFADTQYF
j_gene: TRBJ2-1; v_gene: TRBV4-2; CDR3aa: CASSQDPTSGPYNEQFF
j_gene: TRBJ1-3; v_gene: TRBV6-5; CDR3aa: CASTTGDSGNTIYF
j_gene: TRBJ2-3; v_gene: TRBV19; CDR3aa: CASSILGVTDTQYF
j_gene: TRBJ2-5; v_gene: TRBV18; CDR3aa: CASSPTGGQETQYF
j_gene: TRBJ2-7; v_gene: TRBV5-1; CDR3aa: CASSLVSSYEQYF
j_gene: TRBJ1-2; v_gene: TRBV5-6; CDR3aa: CASSLKDGSRGYTF
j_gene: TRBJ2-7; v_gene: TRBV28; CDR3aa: CASSPATEQYF
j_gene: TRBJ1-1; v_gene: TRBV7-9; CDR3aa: CASSLATGYGEAFF
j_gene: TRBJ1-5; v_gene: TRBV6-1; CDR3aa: CASSEEVGVGRKPQHF
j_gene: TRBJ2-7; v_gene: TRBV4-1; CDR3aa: CASSQDPPNFAGVRYEQYF
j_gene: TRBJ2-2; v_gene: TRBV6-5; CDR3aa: CASSYPPDLTGELFF
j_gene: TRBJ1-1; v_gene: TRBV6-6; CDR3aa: CASNRPNTEAFF
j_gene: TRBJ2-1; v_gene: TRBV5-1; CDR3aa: CASSLVGLAVNNEQFF
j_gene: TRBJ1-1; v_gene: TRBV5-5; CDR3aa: CASSFGTGTEAFF
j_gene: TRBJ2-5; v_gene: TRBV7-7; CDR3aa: CASSSSQTQYF
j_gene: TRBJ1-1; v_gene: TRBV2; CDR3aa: CASSATTATEAFF
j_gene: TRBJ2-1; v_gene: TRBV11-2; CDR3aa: CASSLIPGSLLRNEQFF
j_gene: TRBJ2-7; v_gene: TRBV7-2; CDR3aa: CASSSPTLYEQYF
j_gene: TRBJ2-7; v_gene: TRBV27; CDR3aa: CASSFASGTYEQYF
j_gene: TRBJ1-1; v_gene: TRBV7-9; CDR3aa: CASSLPGTNTEAFF
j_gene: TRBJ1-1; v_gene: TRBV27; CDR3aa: CASSLEGDTEAFF
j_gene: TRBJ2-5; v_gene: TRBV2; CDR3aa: CASRGQGAGETQYF
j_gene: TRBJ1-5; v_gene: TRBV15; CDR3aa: CATSRTGLQPQHF
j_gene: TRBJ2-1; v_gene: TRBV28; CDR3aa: CASSLSYEQFF
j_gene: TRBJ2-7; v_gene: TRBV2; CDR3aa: CASTWDTTYEQYF
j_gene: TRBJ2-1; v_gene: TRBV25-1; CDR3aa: CASSGAPSYNEQFF
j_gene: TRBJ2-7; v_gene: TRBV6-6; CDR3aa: CASSTGVLAYEQYF
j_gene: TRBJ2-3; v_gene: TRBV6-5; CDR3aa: CASSRSPTDTQYF
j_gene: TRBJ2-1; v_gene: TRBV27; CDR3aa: CASSRGVGSGNYNEQFF
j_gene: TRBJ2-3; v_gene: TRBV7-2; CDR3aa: CASSLETGGHLDTQYF
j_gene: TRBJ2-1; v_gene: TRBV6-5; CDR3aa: CASRASGERANEQFF
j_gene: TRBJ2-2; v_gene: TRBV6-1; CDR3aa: CASSEAVALIGELFF
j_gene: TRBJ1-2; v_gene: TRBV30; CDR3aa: CAWTKSGTTYGYTF
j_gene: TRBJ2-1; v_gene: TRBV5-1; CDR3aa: CASSLGTKTNNEQFF
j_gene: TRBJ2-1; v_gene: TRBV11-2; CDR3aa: CASSFDRGQVEQFF
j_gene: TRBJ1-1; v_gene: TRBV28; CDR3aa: CAAKGGTSNAFF
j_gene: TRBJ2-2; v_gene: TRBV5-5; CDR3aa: CASSFSQGTNTGELFF
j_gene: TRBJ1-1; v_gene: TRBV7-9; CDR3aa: CASREGRGLVMNTEAFF
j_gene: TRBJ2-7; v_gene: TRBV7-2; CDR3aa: CASSLAATDPYEQYF